This T cell receptor beta chain is drawn from a study of cytomegalovirus exposure and HLA in healthy donors. About the research overall: Around 76% of some 390 genotyped donors fell in the Caucasian-associated ancestry cluster. Whole-study findings and limits: A later analysis appeared to link common viral pathogens to several of the most significant clusters. Associated with cytomegalovirus, according to the listing, were around 160 TCR beta chains. Reportedly, HLA-A and HLA-B alleles of most subjects were accurately predicted from TCR beta.

Germline CDR1 and CDR2: SGHRS and YFSETQ. This CDR3 contains 13 residues. The ends were cut back, 2 bases at V and 5 bases at J, with 10 bases in the middle. PCR primers comprised 60 Vbeta and 13 Jbeta primers. Only in-frame clones appear in the TCRdb table, and some are missing; sequencing was by immunoSEQ multiplex PCR. The sample has about 150,000 clones, around 79% seen once. On this clone: Its antigen remains unknown.

Material for sequencing was PBMCs. The receptor comes from a man under 40 in good health and CMV-seropositive. J is TRBJ2-5 and V is TRBV5-1; possibly TRBD2 for D (5 bases). CDR3 nucleotides: TGCGCCAGCAGCTTTGGGGAGATGGAGACCCAGTACTTC. It specifies CASSFGEMETQYF.